What follows is one TCR beta chain and its context. This entry belongs to a study of shared clonotypes between healthy human individuals. For the study at large: Serving as donors were a couple of women and a few men, whose ages spanned 18 to 49.

V lost 4 bases, J lost 6 bases, and 11 bases stayed unmatched. Germline-derived CDR1 and CDR2 are MGHRA and YSYEKL. The CDR3 contains 15 residues. The protocol was immunoSEQ multiplex PCR, while the TCRdb copy is restricted to in-frame clones and leaves out a portion. The sample has about 2 million clones, 85% to 95% seen once. Sequenced: naive CD4+ T cells sorted from blood. Subset described: CD45RA+ positively selected. The receptor's source is a man in his late teens or twenties in good health. The rearrangement links TRBV4-1 to TRBJ2-7, with 8 bases lining up with TRBD2. The CDR3 here is CASSPTPGGQLEQYF. The CDR3 DNA sequence: TGCGCCAGCAGCCCCACGCCGGGGGGGCAGCTCGAGCAGTACTTC.